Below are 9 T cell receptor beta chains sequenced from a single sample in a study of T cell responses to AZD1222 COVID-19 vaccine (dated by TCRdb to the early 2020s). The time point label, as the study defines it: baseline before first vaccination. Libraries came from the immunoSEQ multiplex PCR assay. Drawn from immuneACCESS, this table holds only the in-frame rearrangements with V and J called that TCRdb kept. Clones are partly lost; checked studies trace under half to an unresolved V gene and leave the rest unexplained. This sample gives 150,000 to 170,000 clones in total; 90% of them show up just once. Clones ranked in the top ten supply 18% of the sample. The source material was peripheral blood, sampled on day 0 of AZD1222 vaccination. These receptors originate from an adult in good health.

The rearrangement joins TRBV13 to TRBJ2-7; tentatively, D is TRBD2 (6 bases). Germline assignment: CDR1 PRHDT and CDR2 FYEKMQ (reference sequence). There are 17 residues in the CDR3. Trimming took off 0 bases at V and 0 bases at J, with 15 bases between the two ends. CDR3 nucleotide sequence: TGTGCCAGCAGCTTAGGGAGGGTGGCGGGGAGCTCCTACGAGCAGTACTTC. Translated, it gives CASSLGRVAGSSYEQYF.

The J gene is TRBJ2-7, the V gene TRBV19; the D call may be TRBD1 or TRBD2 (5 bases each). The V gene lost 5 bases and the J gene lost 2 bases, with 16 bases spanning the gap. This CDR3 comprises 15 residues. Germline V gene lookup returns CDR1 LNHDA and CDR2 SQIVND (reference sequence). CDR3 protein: CASSLKGTAAYEQYF. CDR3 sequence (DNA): TGTGCCAGTAGTTTGAAGGGGACGGCAGCCTACGAGCAGTACTTC.

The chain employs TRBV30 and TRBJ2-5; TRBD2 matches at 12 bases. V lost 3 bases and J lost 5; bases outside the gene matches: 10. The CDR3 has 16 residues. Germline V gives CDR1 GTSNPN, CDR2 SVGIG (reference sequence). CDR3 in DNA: TGTGCCTGGAGGCCGCTAGCGGGGGGGCCATTTGAGACCCAGTACTTC. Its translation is CAWRPLAGGPFETQYF.

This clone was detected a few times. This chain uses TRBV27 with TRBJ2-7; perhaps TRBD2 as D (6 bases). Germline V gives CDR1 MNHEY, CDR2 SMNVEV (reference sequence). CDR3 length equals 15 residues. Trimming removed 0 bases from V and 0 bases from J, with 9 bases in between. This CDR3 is CASSLSGLSSYEQYF. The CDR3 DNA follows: TGTGCCAGCAGTTTATCGGGACTGAGCTCCTACGAGCAGTACTTC.

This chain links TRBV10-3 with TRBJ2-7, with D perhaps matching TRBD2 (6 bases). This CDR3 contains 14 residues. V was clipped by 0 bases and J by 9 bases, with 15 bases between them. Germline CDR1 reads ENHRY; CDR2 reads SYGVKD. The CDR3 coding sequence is TGTGCCATCAGTGAGTCGATGGAGGGCGGTTGGCAGTACTTC. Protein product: CAISESMEGGWQYF.

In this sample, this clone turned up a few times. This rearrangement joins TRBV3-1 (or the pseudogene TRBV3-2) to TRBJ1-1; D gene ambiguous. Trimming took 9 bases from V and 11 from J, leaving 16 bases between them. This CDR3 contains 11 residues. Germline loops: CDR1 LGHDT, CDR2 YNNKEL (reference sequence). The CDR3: CASIRGSHAFF. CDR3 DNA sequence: TGTGCCAGTATACGTGGTTCACATGCTTTCTTT.

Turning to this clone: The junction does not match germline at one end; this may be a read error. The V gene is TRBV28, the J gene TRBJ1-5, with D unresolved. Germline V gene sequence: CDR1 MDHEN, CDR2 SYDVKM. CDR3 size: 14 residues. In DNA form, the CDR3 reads TGTGCCCGCAGTGGGGTGGTAGGCAATCAGCCCCAGCATTTT. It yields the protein CARSGVVGNQPQHF. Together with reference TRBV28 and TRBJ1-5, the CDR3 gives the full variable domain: DVKVTQSSRYLVKRTGEKVFLECVQDMDHENMFWYRQDPGLGLRLIYFSYDVKMKEKGDIPEGYSVSREKKERFSLILESASTNQTSMYLCARSGVVGNQPQHFGDGTRLSIL.

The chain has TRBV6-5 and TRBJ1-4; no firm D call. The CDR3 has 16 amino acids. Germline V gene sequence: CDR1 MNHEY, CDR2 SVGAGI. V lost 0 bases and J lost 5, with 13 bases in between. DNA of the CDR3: TGTGCCAGCAGTTACTCGACAAAGGGCCTAAATGAAAAACTGTTTTTT. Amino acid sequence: CASSYSTKGLNEKLFF.

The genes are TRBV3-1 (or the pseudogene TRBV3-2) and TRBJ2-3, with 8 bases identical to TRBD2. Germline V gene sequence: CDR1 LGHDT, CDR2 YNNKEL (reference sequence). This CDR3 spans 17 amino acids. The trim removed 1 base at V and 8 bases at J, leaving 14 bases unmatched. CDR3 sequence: CASSQGWTGGAQSTQYF. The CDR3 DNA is TGTGCCAGCAGCCAAGGCTGGACCGGGGGGGCACAGAGTACGCAGTATTTT.